This T cell receptor beta chain came from a study of T cells expressing NK-cell markers. Following a re-call of the 5' RACE reads, TCRdb has one entry per CDR3 protein and lacks DNA. The listing contains 200,000 to 300,000 distinct CDR3 sequences. This CDR3 is built from 14 residues. Germline V gene data show CDR1 as SGHRS and CDR2 as YFSETQ. Sequencing input: blood T cells: a sorted CD56 or NKG2C T cell subset, CD4+ or CD8+ T cells, or bulk PBMC T cells (not recorded which). This receptor was obtained from a man aged 18 to 29 in good health. The chain is built from TRBV5-1 and TRBJ2-3; TCRdb's D call of TRBD1 is untestable without DNA. CDR3 loop: CASSPGNEKDTQYF.